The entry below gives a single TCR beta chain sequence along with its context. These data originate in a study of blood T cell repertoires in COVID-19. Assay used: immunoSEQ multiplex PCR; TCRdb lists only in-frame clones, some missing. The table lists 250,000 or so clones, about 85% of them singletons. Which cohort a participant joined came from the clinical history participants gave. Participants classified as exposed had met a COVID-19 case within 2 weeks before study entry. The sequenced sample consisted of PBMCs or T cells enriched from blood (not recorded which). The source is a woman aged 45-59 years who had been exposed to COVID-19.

The CDR3: CASSQDNGFQETQYF. CDR3 sequence (DNA): TGTGCCAGCAGCCAAGATAACGGGTTCCAAGAGACCCAGTACTTC. V is TRBV14 and J is TRBJ2-5; unclear D gene. The CDR3 spans 15 residues. Trimming stripped 0 bases from V and 1 base from J, with 9 bases between. Germline lookup yields CDR1 SGHDN and CDR2 FVKESK.